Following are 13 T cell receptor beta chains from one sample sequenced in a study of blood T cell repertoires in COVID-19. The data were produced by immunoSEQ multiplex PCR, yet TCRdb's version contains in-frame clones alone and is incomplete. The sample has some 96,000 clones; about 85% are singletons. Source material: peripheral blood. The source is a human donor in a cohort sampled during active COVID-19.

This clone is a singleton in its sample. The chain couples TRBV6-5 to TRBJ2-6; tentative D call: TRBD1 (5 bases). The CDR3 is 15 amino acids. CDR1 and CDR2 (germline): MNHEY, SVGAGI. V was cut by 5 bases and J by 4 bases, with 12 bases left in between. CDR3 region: CASSNYRSGANVLTF. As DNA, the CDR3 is TGTGCCAGCAGTAATTACAGGTCGGGGGCCAACGTCCTGACTTTC.

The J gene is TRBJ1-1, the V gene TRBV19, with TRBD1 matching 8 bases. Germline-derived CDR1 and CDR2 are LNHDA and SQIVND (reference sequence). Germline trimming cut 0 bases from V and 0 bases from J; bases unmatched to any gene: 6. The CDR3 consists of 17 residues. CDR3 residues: CASSIDGTGRMNTEAFF. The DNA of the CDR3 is TGTGCCAGTAGTATAGATGGGACAGGTCGGATGAACACTGAAGCTTTCTTT.

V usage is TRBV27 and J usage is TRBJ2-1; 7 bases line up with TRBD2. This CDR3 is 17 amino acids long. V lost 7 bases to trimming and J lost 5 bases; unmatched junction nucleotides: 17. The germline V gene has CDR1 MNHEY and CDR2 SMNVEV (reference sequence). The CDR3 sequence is CASISGAGALPDNEQFF. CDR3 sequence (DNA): TGTGCCAGCATATCCGGGGCGGGAGCTCTGCCCGACAATGAGCAGTTCTTC.

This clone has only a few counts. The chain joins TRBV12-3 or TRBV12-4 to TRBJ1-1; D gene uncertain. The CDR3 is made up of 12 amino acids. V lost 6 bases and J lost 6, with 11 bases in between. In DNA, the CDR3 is TGTGCCAGCAGCCGTGTAGGAGCTGAAGCTTTCTTT. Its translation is CASSRVGAEAFF.

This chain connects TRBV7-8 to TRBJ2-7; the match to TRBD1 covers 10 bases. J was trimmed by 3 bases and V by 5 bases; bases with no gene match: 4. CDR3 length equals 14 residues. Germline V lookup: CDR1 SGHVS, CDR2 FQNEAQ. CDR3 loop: CASSPWTGGYEQYF. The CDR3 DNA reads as TGTGCCAGCAGCCCGTGGACAGGGGGCTACGAGCAGTACTTC.

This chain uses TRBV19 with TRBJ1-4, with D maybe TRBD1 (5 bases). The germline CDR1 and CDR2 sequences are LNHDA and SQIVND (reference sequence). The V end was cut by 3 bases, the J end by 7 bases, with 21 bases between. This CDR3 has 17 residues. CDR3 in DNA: TGTGCCAGTAGTATTAGGTTTTTGGCCATCCAGGGTGAAAAACTGTTTTTT. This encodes CASSIRFLAIQGEKLFF.

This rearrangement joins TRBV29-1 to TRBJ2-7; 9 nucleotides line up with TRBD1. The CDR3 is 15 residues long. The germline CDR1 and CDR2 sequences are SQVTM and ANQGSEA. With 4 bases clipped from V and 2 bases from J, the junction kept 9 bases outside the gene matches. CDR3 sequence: CSVVKGDRDPYEQYF. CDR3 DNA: TGCAGCGTTGTGAAAGGGGACAGGGACCCCTACGAGCAGTACTTC.

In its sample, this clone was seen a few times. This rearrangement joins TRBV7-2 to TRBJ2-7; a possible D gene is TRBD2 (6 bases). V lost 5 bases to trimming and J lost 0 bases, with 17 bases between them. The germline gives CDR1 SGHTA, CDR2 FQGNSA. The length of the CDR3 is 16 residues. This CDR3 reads CASSVSYGSGSYEQYF. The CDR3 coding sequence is TGTGCCAGCAGCGTCAGCTACGGTAGCGGCTCCTACGAGCAGTACTTC.

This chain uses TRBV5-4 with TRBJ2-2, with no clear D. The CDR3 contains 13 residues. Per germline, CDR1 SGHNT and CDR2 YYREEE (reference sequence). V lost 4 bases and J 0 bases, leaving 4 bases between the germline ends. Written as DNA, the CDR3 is TGTGCCAGCAGCCCAGCGAACACCGGGGAGCTGTTTTTT. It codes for CASSPANTGELFF. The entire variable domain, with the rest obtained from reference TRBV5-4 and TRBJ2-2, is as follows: ETGVTQSPTHLIKTRGQQVTLRCSSQSGHNTVSWYQQALGQGPQFIFQYYREEENGRGNFPPRFSGLQFPNYSSELNVNALELDDSALYLCASSPANTGELFFGEGSRLTVL.

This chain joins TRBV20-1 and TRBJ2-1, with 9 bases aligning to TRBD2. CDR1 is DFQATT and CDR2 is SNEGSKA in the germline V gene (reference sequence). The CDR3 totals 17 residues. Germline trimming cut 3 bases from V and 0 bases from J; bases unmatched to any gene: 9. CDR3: CSASVLAGPSSYNEQFF. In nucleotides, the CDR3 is TGCAGTGCTAGTGTACTAGCGGGCCCAAGCTCCTACAATGAGCAGTTCTTC.

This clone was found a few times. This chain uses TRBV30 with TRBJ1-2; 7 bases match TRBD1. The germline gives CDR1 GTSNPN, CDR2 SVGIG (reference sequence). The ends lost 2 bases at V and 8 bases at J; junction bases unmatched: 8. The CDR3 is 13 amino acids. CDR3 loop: CAWSPTGAEGYTF. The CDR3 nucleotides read TGTGCCTGGAGTCCAACAGGGGCAGAGGGCTACACCTTC.

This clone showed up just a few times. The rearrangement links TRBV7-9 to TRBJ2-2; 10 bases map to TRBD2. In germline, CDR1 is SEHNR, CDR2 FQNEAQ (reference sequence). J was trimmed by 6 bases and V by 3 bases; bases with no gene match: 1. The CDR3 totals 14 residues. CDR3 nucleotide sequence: TGTGCCAGCAGCTTTAGCGGGGGGCCCGGGGAGCTGTTTTTT. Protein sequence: CASSFSGGPGELFF.

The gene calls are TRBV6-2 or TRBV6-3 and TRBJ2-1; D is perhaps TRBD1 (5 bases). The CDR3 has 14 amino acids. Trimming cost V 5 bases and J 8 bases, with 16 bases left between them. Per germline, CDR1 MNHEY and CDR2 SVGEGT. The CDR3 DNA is TGTGCCAGCAGTGTTCTCTTCCAGGGTGATGAGCAGTTCTTC. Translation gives CASSVLFQGDEQFF.